This T cell receptor (beta chain) was identified in a study of T cell responses to AZD1222 COVID-19 vaccine. Only in-frame clones appear in the TCRdb table, and some are missing; sequencing was by immunoSEQ multiplex PCR. The data show 150,000 to 200,000 clones, approximately 93% seen once. The TCR sequence derives from an adult who received the AZD1222 COVID-19 vaccine. The input for sequencing was peripheral blood, taken 28 days after the second AZD1222 dose.

The CDR3, as DNA: TGTGCCAGCAGCCAAGTGACTAGCGGGAGTGGAAATGAGCAGTTCTTC. This gives the protein CASSQVTSGSGNEQFF. This chain joins TRBV3-1 (or the pseudogene TRBV3-2) and TRBJ2-1; 12 bases line up with TRBD2. Germline V gene sequence: CDR1 LGHDT, CDR2 YNNKEL (reference sequence). The CDR3 covers 16 residues. After removal of 1 base from V and 7 bases from J, the junction contained 5 bases not matched to a gene.